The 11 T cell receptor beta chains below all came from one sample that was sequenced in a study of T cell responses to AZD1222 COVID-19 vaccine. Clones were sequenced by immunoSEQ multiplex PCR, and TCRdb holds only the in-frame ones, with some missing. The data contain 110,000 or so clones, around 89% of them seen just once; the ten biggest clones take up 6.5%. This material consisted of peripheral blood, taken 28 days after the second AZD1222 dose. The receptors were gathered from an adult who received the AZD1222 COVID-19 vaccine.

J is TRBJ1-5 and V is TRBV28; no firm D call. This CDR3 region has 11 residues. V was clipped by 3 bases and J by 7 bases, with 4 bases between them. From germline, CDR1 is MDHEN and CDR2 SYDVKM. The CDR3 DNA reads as TGTGCCAGCAGTTTGGGGCAGCCCCAGCATTTT. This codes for CASSLGQPQHF.

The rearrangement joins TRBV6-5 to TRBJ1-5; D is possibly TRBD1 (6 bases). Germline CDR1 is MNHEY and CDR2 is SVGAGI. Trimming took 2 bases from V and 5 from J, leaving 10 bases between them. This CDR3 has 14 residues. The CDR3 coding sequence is TGTGCCAGCAGTTACGCAGGGGACCATCAGCCCCAGCATTTT. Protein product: CASSYAGDHQPQHF.

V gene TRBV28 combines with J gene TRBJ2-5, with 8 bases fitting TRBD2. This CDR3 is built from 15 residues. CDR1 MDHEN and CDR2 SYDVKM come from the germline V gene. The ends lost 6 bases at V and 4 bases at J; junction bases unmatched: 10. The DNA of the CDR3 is TGTGCCAGCAGCCGCACCGGGACTAGAGGAGAGACCCAGTACTTC. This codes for CASSRTGTRGETQYF.

The DNA for the CDR3 is TGTGCCAGCAGCTTAGAAGGGTACGGCTACACCTTC. Its translation is CASSLEGYGYTF. The genes are TRBV7-2 and TRBJ1-2; D is uncertain. V was clipped by 1 base and J by 8 bases, with 8 bases between them. The V gene's germline CDR1 is SGHTA and CDR2 FQGNSA. This CDR3 is built from 12 residues. Based on the CDR3 plus reference TRBV7-2 and TRBJ1-2, the full variable domain is GAGVSQSPSNKVTEKGKDVELRCDPISGHTALYWYRQSLGQGLEFLIYFQGNSAPDKSGLPSDRFSAERTGGSVSTLTIQRTQQEDSAVYLCASSLEGYGYTFGSGTRLTVV.

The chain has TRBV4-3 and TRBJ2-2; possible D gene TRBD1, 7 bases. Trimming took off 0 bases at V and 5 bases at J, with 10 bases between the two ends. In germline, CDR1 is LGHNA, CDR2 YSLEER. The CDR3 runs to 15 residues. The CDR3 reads CASSQEEGATGELFF. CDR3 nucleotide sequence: TGCGCCAGCAGCCAAGAGGAGGGGGCAACCGGGGAGCTGTTTTTT.

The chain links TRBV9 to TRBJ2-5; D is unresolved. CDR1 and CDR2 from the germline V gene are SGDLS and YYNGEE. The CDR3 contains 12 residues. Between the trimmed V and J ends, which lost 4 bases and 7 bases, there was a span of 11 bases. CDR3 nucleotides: TGTGCCAGCAGCCCCCCCTCGCTGACCCAGTACTTC. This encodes CASSPPSLTQYF.

The CDR3 spells CASNPGPIANYGYTF. CDR3 coding DNA: TGTGCCAGCAATCCGGGACCGATAGCTAACTATGGCTACACCTTC. The chain uses TRBV11-2 and TRBJ1-2, with D maybe TRBD1 (5 bases). The CDR3 is 15 amino acids. CDR1 is SGHAT and CDR2 is FQNNGV in the germline V gene. V dropped 7 bases and J dropped 0 bases, with 15 bases sitting between them.

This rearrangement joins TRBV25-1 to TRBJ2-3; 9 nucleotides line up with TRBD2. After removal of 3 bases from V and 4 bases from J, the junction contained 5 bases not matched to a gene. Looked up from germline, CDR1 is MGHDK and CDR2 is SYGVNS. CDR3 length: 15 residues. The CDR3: CASSDLLAGSDTQYF. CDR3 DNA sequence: TGTGCCAGCAGTGATTTACTAGCGGGCTCAGATACGCAGTATTTT.

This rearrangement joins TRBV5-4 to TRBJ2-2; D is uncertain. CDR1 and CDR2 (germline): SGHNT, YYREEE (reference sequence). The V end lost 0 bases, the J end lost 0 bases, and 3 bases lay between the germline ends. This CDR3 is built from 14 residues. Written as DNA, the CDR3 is TGTGCCAGCAGCTTGGGACCGAACACCGGGGAGCTGTTTTTT. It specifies CASSLGPNTGELFF.

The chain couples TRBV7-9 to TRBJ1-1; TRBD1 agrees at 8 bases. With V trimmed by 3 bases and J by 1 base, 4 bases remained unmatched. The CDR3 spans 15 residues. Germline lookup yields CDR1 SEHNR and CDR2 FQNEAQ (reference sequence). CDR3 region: CASSFQGTGNTEAFF. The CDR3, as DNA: TGTGCCAGCAGCTTTCAAGGGACAGGGAACACTGAAGCTTTCTTT.

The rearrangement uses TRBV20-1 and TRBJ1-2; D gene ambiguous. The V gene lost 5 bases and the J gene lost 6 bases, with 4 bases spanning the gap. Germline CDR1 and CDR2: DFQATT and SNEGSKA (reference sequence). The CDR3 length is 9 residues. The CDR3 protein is CSAVDGYTF. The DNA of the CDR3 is TGCAGTGCTGTGGATGGCTACACCTTC.